This T cell receptor (beta chain) comes out of a study of CXCR3-negative and CXCR3-positive naive CD8 T cells. General study results and limits: When CXCR3-positive naive cells were set against CXCR3-negative naive cells, the former had more hydrophobic TRB CDR3s. CD5 surface expression was similar among naive subsets, and TCR strength was estimated by inference from TRB CDR3 properties.

The CDR3 contains 17 residues. CDR1 is SGHRS, CDR2 YFSETQ, per germline. As for this clonotype: Antigen: not known.

The authors prepared UMI-labeled TRB cDNA libraries by 5' RACE. For each CDR3 protein, TCRdb gives one entry from its re-call of the 5' RACE reads, without DNA. This sample's table reports over 50,000 distinct CDR3 sequences. The origin of this receptor is a human donor in good health. Some clones in this sample may be carry-over from other donors' samples. The J gene is TRBJ1-1, the V gene TRBV5-1; TCRdb picks TRBD1, but there is no DNA to check that call. The sequenced sample consisted of naive CXCR3+ CD8+ T cells from blood. Described subset: CD45RO-CCR7+CD27+CD95- naive CD8+ T cells expressing CXCR3 (TNR3+). This CDR3 reads CASSLSASGRMNTEAFF.